Each of the 26 T cell receptor beta chains below was sequenced from the same sample in a study of naive and memory T cell subsets. Two oligonucleotides, mixed equimolar, formed the beta constant-region primer covering TRBC1 and TRBC2. One entry per CDR3 protein results from TCRdb running MiXCR on the UMI-ligation and nested PCR reads. Seen here are 130,000 to 150,000 distinct CDR3 sequences, about a sixth observed once, and the top ten hold around 0.14%. Sequencing was carried out using naive CD4+ T cells from blood. These receptors were collected from a human donor in good health.

The J gene is TRBJ1-5, the V gene TRBV10-3, with 11 bases fitting TRBD1. Per germline, CDR1 ENHRY and CDR2 SYGVKD. Trimming removed 3 bases from V and 3 bases from J; junction bases left unmatched: 1. There are 15 residues in the CDR3. The CDR3 reads CAISEGQGANQPQHF. The CDR3 coding sequence is TGTGCCATCAGTGAAGGACAGGGGGCCAATCAGCCCCAGCATTTT.

The chain carries TRBV6-5 and TRBJ2-3; D perhaps matches TRBD2 (5 bases). The V end lost 7 bases, the J end lost 0 bases, and 14 bases lay between the germline ends. The CDR3 loop spans 15 amino acids. The germline CDR1 and CDR2 sequences are MNHEY and SVGAGI. CDR3 residues: CASKLARSSTDTQYF. The CDR3 region has the DNA TGTGCCAGCAAATTAGCGCGGTCTAGCACAGATACGCAGTATTTT.

The chain carries TRBV27 and TRBJ1-1, with TRBD1 matching 7 bases. There are 15 residues in the CDR3. The V and J ends lost 2 bases and 3 bases, in that order; junction bases with no gene match: 6. CDR1 MNHEY and CDR2 SMNVEV come from the germline V gene (reference sequence). The CDR3 here is CASSLQTGTYTEAFF. The CDR3 DNA reads as TGTGCCAGCAGTTTACAGACAGGGACGTACACTGAAGCTTTCTTT.

V is TRBV20-1 and J is TRBJ1-6; no firm D call. This CDR3 contains 16 residues. Looked up from germline, CDR1 is DFQATT and CDR2 is SNEGSKA (reference sequence). With 3 bases removed from V and 1 base from J, the gap between germline ends came to 13 bases. The CDR3 coding sequence is TGCAGTGCTAGTAGGATGGGGTTTTCCTATAATTCACCCCTCCACTTT. Translation gives CSASRMGFSYNSPLHF.

The rearrangement joins TRBV29-1 to TRBJ1-2, with D perhaps TRBD1 (6 bases). The length of the CDR3 is 14 residues. In germline, CDR1 is SQVTM, CDR2 ANQGSEA. The V end was cut by 0 bases, the J end by 8 bases, with 16 bases between. CDR3 sequence: CSVEDNRAPRGYTF. CDR3 bases: TGCAGCGTTGAAGACAACAGGGCGCCTCGAGGCTACACCTTC.

This clonotype was counted a few times. The V gene is TRBV27, the J gene TRBJ2-7, with 7 nucleotides matching TRBD1. The CDR3 has 17 residues. With 3 bases clipped from V and 4 bases from J, the junction kept 15 bases outside the gene matches. From germline, CDR1 is MNHEY and CDR2 SMNVEV (reference sequence). In DNA, the CDR3 is TGTGCCAGCAGTTTTTCCATCGACAGGGAGAAGTTTTACGAGCAGTACTTC. This sequence encodes CASSFSIDREKFYEQYF.

In its sample, this clonotype was seen a few times. The chain uses TRBV28 and TRBJ2-7; a weak D match, TRBD1 (5 bases). In germline, CDR1 is MDHEN, CDR2 SYDVKM. The CDR3 sequence is 12 residues long. The V and J ends lost 8 bases and 2 bases respectively, with 10 bases between them. The CDR3 DNA follows: TGTGCCAGCCGGACACAACCCTACGAGCAGTACTTC. It specifies CASRTQPYEQYF.

The sample holds many counts of this clonotype. The chain employs TRBV4-2 and TRBJ2-7; D tentatively fits TRBD1 or TRBD2 (6 bases each). The CDR3 loop spans 16 amino acids. Trimming removed 1 base at V and 2 bases at J, with 15 bases between. The germline V gene encodes CDR1 LGHNA and CDR2 YNFKEQ. As DNA, the CDR3 is TGTGCCAGCAGCCAAGCCGGGGGTAGGGACACCTACGAGCAGTACTTC. Protein: CASSQAGGRDTYEQYF.

The J gene is TRBJ2-1, the V gene TRBV11-1, with D possibly matching TRBD2 (6 bases). V gave up 6 bases and J gave up 8 bases, with 17 bases separating them. In germline, CDR1 is SGHAT, CDR2 FQDESV (reference sequence). This CDR3 is built from 14 residues. CDR3 sequence: CASSLLRETYEQFF. DNA of the CDR3: TGTGCCAGCAGTCTGTTACGGGAGACATATGAGCAGTTCTTC.

In its sample, this clonotype was seen once. The chain carries TRBV28 and TRBJ2-7; TRBD1 aligns across 9 bases. The J segment lost 0 bases and the V segment lost 3 bases, leaving 6 bases of the junction unmatched. This CDR3 spans 16 amino acids. The germline gives CDR1 MDHEN, CDR2 SYDVKM. CDR3: CASSLPGGQGSYEQYF. As DNA, the CDR3 is TGTGCCAGCAGTTTGCCCGGGGGACAGGGCTCCTACGAGCAGTACTTC.

This chain connects TRBV20-1 to TRBJ2-6; no clear D gene. V was trimmed by 6 bases and J by 3 bases, leaving 9 bases between them. Per the germline V gene, CDR1 is DFQATT and CDR2 is SNEGSKA (reference sequence). The CDR3 has 13 residues. CDR3 coding DNA: TGCAGTGCCGGTCTGGATGGGGCCAACGTCCTGACTTTC. Protein sequence: CSAGLDGANVLTF.

This clonotype was detected only a few times. The rearrangement links TRBV6-2 or TRBV6-3 to TRBJ2-7; 7 bases are shared with TRBD2. The CDR3 is made up of 14 amino acids. Germline V gene data show CDR1 as MNHEY and CDR2 as SVGEGT. Trimming at V came to 3 bases and at J to 3 bases, leaving 5 bases not matched to a gene. CDR3 region: CASSYPGTNYEQYF. The DNA of the CDR3 is TGTGCCAGCAGTTATCCCGGGACTAACTACGAGCAGTACTTC.

V gene TRBV7-2 combines with J gene TRBJ2-2, with 12 nucleotides matching TRBD2. This CDR3 is built from 18 residues. Germline trimming cut 1 base from V and 7 bases from J; bases unmatched to any gene: 10. From germline, CDR1 is SGHTA and CDR2 FQGNSA. CDR3 DNA: TGTGCCAGCAGCTTAGTCCCTAGCGGGAGGGCCGAGGTCGGGGAGCTGTTTTTT. Encoded protein: CASSLVPSGRAEVGELFF.

This clonotype was seen only a few times. V is TRBV7-9 and J is TRBJ2-7, with TRBD2 matching 10 bases. V was clipped by 4 bases and J by 2 bases; unmatched bases: 11. This CDR3 contains 17 residues. The germline CDR1 and CDR2 sequences are SEHNR and FQNEAQ (reference sequence). The DNA for the CDR3 is TGTGCCAGCAGCTCAGTCAATCTAGCGGGAGCTGCCTACGAGCAGTACTTC. Its translation: CASSSVNLAGAAYEQYF.

This clonotype has a handful of counts. The chain's CDR3 is CSARISGRAHEQFF. CDR3 bases: TGCAGTGCTAGAATAAGCGGGAGGGCCCATGAGCAGTTCTTC. The chain recombines TRBV20-1 with TRBJ2-1; TRBD2 matches 10 bases. CDR3 length equals 14 residues. Germline V gives CDR1 DFQATT, CDR2 SNEGSKA (reference sequence). V trimming: 2 bases; J trimming: 8 bases; junction bases outside the gene matches: 6.

This rearrangement joins TRBV7-2 to TRBJ2-1; D unresolved. The CDR3 is 13 residues long. Germline CDR1 reads SGHTA; CDR2 reads FQGNSA. V gave up 6 bases and J gave up 0 bases, with 6 bases separating them. CDR3 sequence (DNA): TGTGCCAGCAGTTCGGGCTCCTACAATGAGCAGTTCTTC. Translating gives CASSSGSYNEQFF.

The chain is built from TRBV7-9 and TRBJ2-7, with 8 bases identical to TRBD2. Per germline, CDR1 SEHNR and CDR2 FQNEAQ (reference sequence). With 1 base clipped from V and 1 base from J, the junction kept 3 bases outside the gene matches. The CDR3 extends over 15 amino acids. This CDR3 is CASSLVSGGSYEQYF. As DNA, the CDR3 is TGTGCCAGCAGCTTAGTCTCGGGAGGGTCCTACGAGCAGTACTTC.

This clonotype was recorded a few times. The chain joins TRBV13 to TRBJ2-1; 9 bases line up with TRBD2. With 4 bases clipped from V and 6 bases from J, the junction kept 10 bases outside the gene matches. Germline CDR1 and CDR2: PRHDT and FYEKMQ (reference sequence). There are 16 residues in the CDR3. The CDR3 sequence is CASSSAAGGKGNEQFF. The CDR3 DNA reads as TGTGCCAGCAGCTCCGCGGCGGGAGGGAAGGGCAATGAGCAGTTCTTC.

This clonotype was recorded a few times. The rearrangement joins TRBV10-3 to TRBJ2-2; no reliable D call. With 5 bases removed from V and 0 bases from J, the gap between germline ends came to 7 bases. Germline-derived CDR1 and CDR2 are ENHRY and SYGVKD. This CDR3 region has 14 residues. The CDR3 DNA is TGTGCCATCAGTAGCGACGCGAACACCGGGGAGCTGTTTTTT. It is translated as CAISSDANTGELFF.

This clonotype was seen repeatedly, ten times or more. The chain links TRBV20-1 to TRBJ2-7; the match to TRBD2 covers 9 bases. Trimming removed 3 bases from V and 3 bases from J; junction bases left unmatched: 6. Germline assignment: CDR1 DFQATT and CDR2 SNEGSKA (reference sequence). The CDR3 runs to 14 residues. CDR3 in amino acids: CSASFLAGNYEQYF. The DNA for the CDR3 is TGCAGTGCTAGTTTTCTAGCGGGGAACTACGAGCAGTACTTC.

This clonotype was seen a handful of times. This chain uses TRBV6-5 with TRBJ1-1; 7 nucleotides line up with TRBD1. V lost 0 bases, J lost 7 bases, and 14 bases stayed unmatched. This CDR3 spans 17 amino acids. Germline V lookup: CDR1 MNHEY, CDR2 SVGAGI. Here the CDR3 DNA reads TGTGCCAGCAGTTACTCCGGGACCAGGGGGGCGCATGATGAAGCTTTCTTT. Protein product: CASSYSGTRGAHDEAFF.

Only a few counts were recorded for this clonotype. This rearrangement joins TRBV6-6 to TRBJ1-3, with D possibly matching TRBD1 (6 bases). V dropped 5 bases and J dropped 9 bases, with 29 bases sitting between them. The germline V gene has CDR1 MNHNY and CDR2 SVGAGI (reference sequence). CDR3 size: 18 residues. DNA for the CDR3: TGTGCCAGCAGTCCCATGATTTATTCCGGGGGCCCTGAGGGCACCATATATTTT. Its translation: CASSPMIYSGGPEGTIYF.

The chain uses TRBV12-3 or TRBV12-4 and TRBJ2-4; D remains ambiguous. This CDR3 comprises 14 residues. The ends were cut back, 3 bases at V and 9 bases at J, with 15 bases in the middle. The chain's CDR3 is CASSFATNGFIQYF. The DNA of the CDR3 is TGTGCCAGCAGTTTTGCGACAAATGGGTTCATTCAGTACTTC.

This clonotype was seen only a few times. This chain links TRBV20-1 with TRBJ2-7, with a weak D call TRBD1 (5 bases). Trimming pared 4 bases from V and 2 bases from J, leaving 15 bases between. The CDR3 loop spans 14 amino acids. CDR1 is DFQATT, CDR2 SNEGSKA, per germline (reference sequence). This CDR3 is CSAKSRQTTYEQYF. The CDR3 bases are TGCAGTGCTAAATCGAGACAGACGACCTACGAGCAGTACTTC.

With regard to this clonotype: The junction shows a germline mismatch at one end, possibly a read error. The rearrangement joins TRBV6-6 to TRBJ2-1; D perhaps matches TRBD1 (6 bases). This CDR3 has 17 amino acids. Germline CDR1 reads MNHNY; CDR2 reads SVGAGI (reference sequence). The CDR3 reads CASSNSQGSSCRVEQFF. In DNA, the CDR3 is TGTGCCAGCAGTAACTCACAGGGATCGTCCTGTAGGGTTGAGCAGTTCTTC.

This clonotype turned up a few times. The chain joins TRBV20-1 to TRBJ2-3, with 12 bases fitting TRBD2. This CDR3 contains 15 residues. The germline V gene encodes CDR1 DFQATT and CDR2 SNEGSKA (reference sequence). Losses at the gene ends were 3 bases for V and 2 bases for J; bases not matched to a gene: 3. The CDR3 reads CSASRLAGVTDTQYF. The CDR3, as DNA: TGCAGTGCTAGTCGACTAGCGGGAGTCACAGATACGCAGTATTTT.